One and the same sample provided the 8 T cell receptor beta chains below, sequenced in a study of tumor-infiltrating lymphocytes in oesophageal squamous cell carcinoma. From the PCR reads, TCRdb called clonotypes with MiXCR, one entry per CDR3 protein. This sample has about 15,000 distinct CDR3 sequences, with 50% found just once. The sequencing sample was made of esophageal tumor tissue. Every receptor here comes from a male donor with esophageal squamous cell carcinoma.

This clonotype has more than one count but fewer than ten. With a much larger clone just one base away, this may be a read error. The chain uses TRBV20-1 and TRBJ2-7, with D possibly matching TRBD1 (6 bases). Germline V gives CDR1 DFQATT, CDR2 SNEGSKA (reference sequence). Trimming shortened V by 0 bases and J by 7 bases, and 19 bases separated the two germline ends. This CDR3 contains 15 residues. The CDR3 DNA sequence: TGCAGTGCTAGAGATCCGAGCACGTGGGACAATGAGCAGTACTTC. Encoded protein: CSARDPSTWDNEQYF.

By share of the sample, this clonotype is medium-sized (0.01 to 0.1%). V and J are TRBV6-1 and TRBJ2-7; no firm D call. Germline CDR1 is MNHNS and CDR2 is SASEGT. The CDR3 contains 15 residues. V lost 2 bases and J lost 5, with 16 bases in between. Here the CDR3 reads CASSESSARKDEQYF. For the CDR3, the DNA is TGTGCCAGCAGTGAAAGCTCAGCACGGAAAGACGAGCAGTACTTC.

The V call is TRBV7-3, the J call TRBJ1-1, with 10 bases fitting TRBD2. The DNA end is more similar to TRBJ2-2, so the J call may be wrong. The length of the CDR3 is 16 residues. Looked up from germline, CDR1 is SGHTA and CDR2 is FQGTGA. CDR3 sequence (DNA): TGTGCCAGCAGCCCATTAGCGGGGGGGAACACCGGGGAGCTGTTTTTT. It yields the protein CASSPLAGGNTGELFF.

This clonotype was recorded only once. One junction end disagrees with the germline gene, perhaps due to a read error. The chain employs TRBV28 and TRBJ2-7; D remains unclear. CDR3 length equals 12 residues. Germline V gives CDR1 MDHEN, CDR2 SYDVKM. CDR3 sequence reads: CASSPHLNEQYF. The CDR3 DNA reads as TGCGCCAGCAGTCCCCATCTCAATGAGCAGTACTTC.

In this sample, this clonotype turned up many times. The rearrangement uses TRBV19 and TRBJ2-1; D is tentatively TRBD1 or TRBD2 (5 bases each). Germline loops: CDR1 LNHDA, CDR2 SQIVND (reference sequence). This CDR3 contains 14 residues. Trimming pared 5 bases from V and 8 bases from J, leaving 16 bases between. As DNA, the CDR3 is TGTGCCAGTAGTGTAACGGGACCAGACGATGAGCAGTTCTTC. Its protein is CASSVTGPDDEQFF.

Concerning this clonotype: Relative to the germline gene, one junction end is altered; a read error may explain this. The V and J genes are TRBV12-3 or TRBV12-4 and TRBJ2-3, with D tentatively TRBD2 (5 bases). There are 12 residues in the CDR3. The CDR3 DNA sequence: TGTGCCAGCAGCTATATCGACGGGGAGCTGTCTTTT. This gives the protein CASSYIDGELSF.

DNA of the CDR3: TGTGCCAGCAGCCTAATTACGGGACAGGCCTACGAGCAGTTCTTT. Its protein is CASSLITGQAYEQFF. V and J are TRBV7-9 and TRBJ1-1; 8 nucleotides agree with TRBD1. With 5 bases clipped from V and 14 bases from J, the junction kept 19 bases outside the gene matches. Germline CDR1 and CDR2: SEHNR and FQNEAQ (reference sequence). The CDR3 covers 15 residues.

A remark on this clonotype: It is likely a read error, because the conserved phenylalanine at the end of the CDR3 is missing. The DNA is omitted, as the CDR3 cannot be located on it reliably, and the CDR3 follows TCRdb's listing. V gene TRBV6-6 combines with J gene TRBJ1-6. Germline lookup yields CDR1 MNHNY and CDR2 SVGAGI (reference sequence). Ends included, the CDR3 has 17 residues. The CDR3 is CASSYTTGSDSPLHFGP.